This T cell receptor (beta chain) was obtained from a study of cytomegalovirus exposure and HLA in healthy donors. About this clone itself: As yet, its antigen is unknown.

General study points: Further analysis, carried out later, found HLA-associated TCR beta chains more clonally expanded than equally common other chains. As a later analysis showed, several of the most significant clusters appeared to be linked to common viral pathogens.

In the PCR, 60 Vbeta and 13 Jbeta primers were used. Sequenced by immunoSEQ multiplex PCR; TCRdb stores in-frame clones only, minus some. The data hold around 150,000 clones, with about 64% observed a single time. Germline V gives CDR1 SGHRS, CDR2 YFSETQ. There are 15 residues in the CDR3. Trimming shortened V by 1 base and J by 3 bases, and 11 bases separated the two germline ends. The chain recombines TRBV5-1 with TRBJ1-5, with D perhaps matching TRBD1 (6 bases). This clonotype originated in a man aged 45-65 years in good health and CMV-seronegative. Sequenced: PBMCs. The CDR3 spells CASSLTGSVNQPQHF. CDR3 bases: TGCGCCAGCAGCTTGACAGGGTCGGTCAATCAGCCCCAGCATTTT.